This T cell receptor beta chain was identified in a study of OX40 agonist ivuxolimab in advanced cancers. Study-level points and caveats: Expanded peripheral T-cell antigen specificity went undetermined. Those patients achieving a partial response at 0.1-3.0 mg/kg showed among the lowest clonal expansion.

The method was immunoSEQ multiplex PCR; TCRdb's version includes in-frame clones alone and lacks a portion of them. This sample has around 100,000 clones, with almost 90% found just once. To note about this clone: Its antigen is as yet unknown.

The CDR3 covers 11 residues. Trimming pared 5 bases from V and 6 bases from J, leaving 8 bases between. CDR1 MNHNS and CDR2 SASEGT come from the germline V gene. Autoimmune disease history or systemic immunosuppression led to patient exclusion. This clonotype was obtained from an adult with an advanced solid tumor such as melanoma, head and neck, liver or kidney cancer. The V call is TRBV6-1, the J call TRBJ2-7, with a tentative D call TRBD2 (6 bases). The sequences come from CD4+ or CD8+ T cells sorted from blood, collected in a trial of the OX40 agonist ivuxolimab. In nucleotides, the CDR3 is TGTGCCAGCAGTCGGGACTCCGAGCAGTACTTC. This sequence encodes CASSRDSEQYF.